The rows below give T cell receptor beta chains drawn from one sample of a study of blood T cells in healthy people across ages. TCRdb reanalysed the 5' RACE reads using MiXCR and keeps one entry per CDR3 protein. The sample has approximately 810,000 distinct CDR3 sequences, more than 25% seen once. Sample: blood. These receptor sequences come from a woman of 80 years or more in good health. CDR3s include the opening cysteine and the closing phenylalanine or tryptophan. The order of the fields is clone size, V gene, D gene, J gene, CDR3 protein, CDR3 DNA. D genes are given only for firm matches. Some rows mark clone size as missing; the rest say once, few, many or name a class of expanded clone.

once	TRBV18	-	TRBJ1-5	CASSPPGVVNQPQHF	TGTGCCAGCTCACCACCGGGAGTAGTCAATCAGCCCCAGCATTTT
many	TRBV7-2	TRBD2	TRBJ2-1	CASHRLAGAPPGEQFF	TGTGCCAGCCATCGACTAGCGGGGGCGCCTCCGGGTGAGCAGTTCTTC
few	TRBV28	-	TRBJ1-6	CASTFNNSPLHF	TGTGCCAGCACCTTTAATAATTCACCCCTCCACTTT
-	TRBV7-8	TRBD1	TRBJ1-5	CASSPHGQANQPQHF	TGTGCCAGCAGCCCCCACGGACAGGCCAATCAGCCCCAGCATTTT
-	TRBV7-2	-	TRBJ2-5	CASSLGAARETQYF	TGTGCCAGCAGCCTTGGGGCAGCTCGAGAGACCCAGTACTTC
few	TRBV11-2	TRBD1	TRBJ2-7	CASSRSQGAVEQYF	TGTGCCAGCAGCCGCTCTCAGGGGGCGGTGGAGCAGTACTTC
many	TRBV18	-	TRBJ1-6	CASSQQGGSNSPLHF	TGTGCCAGCTCACAACAGGGAGGCTCAAATTCACCCCTCCACTTT
many	TRBV7-2	-	TRBJ1-2	CASSLRGGGIYGYTF	TGTGCCAGCAGCTTGAGGGGCGGCGGCATCTATGGCTACACCTTC
many	TRBV7-2	TRBD2	TRBJ2-1	CASSLQTPLRGGYNEQFF	TGTGCCAGCAGCTTACAAACACCACTCCGGGGGGGTTACAATGAGCAGTTCTTC
few	TRBV20-1	-	TRBJ1-2	CSVFRRQEYGYTF	TGCAGTGTCTTCCGGAGGCAGGAGTATGGCTACACCTTC
-	TRBV7-9	TRBD2	TRBJ2-3	CACSGGLAGGRTDTQYF	TGTGCCTGCAGCGGGGGACTAGCGGGGGGGCGCACAGATACGCAGTATTTT
-	TRBV10-3	TRBD1	TRBJ2-7	CAISDPFGDRGAYEQYF	TGTGCCATCAGTGACCCCTTCGGGGACAGGGGGGCCTACGAGCAGTACTTC
-	TRBV2	-	TRBJ2-7	CASSVTGADEQYF	TGTGCCAGCAGTGTGACGGGGGCCGACGAGCAGTACTTC
many	TRBV5-1	-	TRBJ2-1	CASQVDKDNEQFF	TGCGCCAGCCAGGTAGACAAAGACAATGAGCAGTTCTTC
few	TRBV4-2	TRBD1	TRBJ1-1	CASSQIGNTGGTEAFF	TGTGCCAGCAGCCAAATAGGGAATACAGGGGGCACTGAAGCTTTCTTT
-	TRBV4-3	TRBD1	TRBJ2-5	CASSQDINRGSSYYQETQYF	TGCGCCAGCAGCCAAGACATCAACAGGGGATCCTCCTATTACCAAGAGACCCAGTACTTC
many	TRBV5-4	-	TRBJ2-1	CASSPPAGISYNEQFF	TGTGCCAGCAGCCCTCCCGCGGGGATCTCCTACAATGAGCAGTTCTTC
-	TRBV5-1	TRBD1	TRBJ1-2	CASSWGPGTGVGYTF	TGCGCCAGCAGCTGGGGCCCCGGGACAGGGGTTGGCTACACCTTC
many	TRBV30	-	TRBJ2-3	CAWWHTDTQYF	TGTGCCTGGTGGCATACAGATACGCAGTATTTT
-	TRBV21-1	-	TRBJ2-7	CASSKRDLGDPTYEQYF	TGCGCCAGCAGCAAAAGGGATCTAGGGGACCCAACTTACGAGCAGTACTTC
-	TRBV10-1	-	TRBJ2-1	CASSEGGGDEQFF	TGCGCCAGCAGTGAGGGCGGGGGCGATGAGCAGTTCTTC
few	TRBV5-6	TRBD1	TRBJ2-7	CASSVGQRHYEQYF	TGTGCCAGCAGCGTGGGACAGCGGCACTACGAGCAGTACTTC
many	TRBV10-2	TRBD2	TRBJ2-4	CATIGGAAKNIQYF	TGCGCCACAATCGGGGGGGCGGCCAAAAACATTCAGTACTTC
-	TRBV29-1	TRBD1	TRBJ1-5	CSVVTGGVGNQPQHF	TGCAGCGTCGTTACAGGGGGCGTAGGTAATCAGCCCCAGCATTTT
-	TRBV12-3/TRBV12-4	-	TRBJ1-6	CASRKTVTYSPLHF	TGTGCCAGCAGGAAGACAGTCACCTATTCGCCCCTCCACTTT
many	TRBV20-1	TRBD1	TRBJ1-2	CSLRDSYYYGYTF	TGCAGCTTAAGGGACAGCTATTACTATGGCTACACCTTC
many	TRBV29-1	-	TRBJ2-5	CSVEDTLAPQETQYF	TGCAGCGTTGAAGATACGCTCGCCCCCCAAGAGACCCAGTACTTC
many	TRBV27	TRBD1	TRBJ2-7	CASSADGQGRNKRRQYF	TGTGCCAGCAGTGCCGATGGACAGGGCCGAAATAAGCGTCGGCAGTACTTC
-	TRBV7-2	-	TRBJ2-3	CASRERTDTQYF	TGTGCCAGCAGAGAGCGCACAGATACGCAGTATTTT
many	TRBV5-1	-	TRBJ2-7	CASSLGSTNEQYF	TGCGCCAGCAGCTTGGGTTCGACAAATGAGCAGTACTTC
-	TRBV19	TRBD1	TRBJ1-5	CASRRTGGGQPQHF	TGTGCCAGCCGGCGGACAGGGGGCGGGCAGCCCCAGCATTTT
few	TRBV6-6	-	TRBJ2-1	CASNEGRTYNEQFF	TGTGCCAGCAACGAAGGGCGGACCTACAATGAGCAGTTCTTC
-	TRBV28	-	TRBJ2-1	CASRRPGPTGSYEQFF	TGTGCCAGCAGGCGCCCGGGACCCACCGGGAGCTACGAGCAGTTCTTC
many	TRBV4-3	TRBD1	TRBJ2-1	CASSRGQGAIEQFF	TGCGCCAGCAGCAGGGGACAGGGGGCAATTGAGCAGTTCTTC
many	TRBV4-2	TRBD2	TRBJ2-1	CASSPYPTSGTYNEQFF	TGTGCCAGCAGCCCATATCCTACTAGCGGGACTTACAATGAGCAGTTCTTC
-	TRBV12-3/TRBV12-4	-	TRBJ1-5	CASSSREQSNQPQHF	TGTGCCAGCAGTTCCCGTGAACAGAGCAATCAGCCCCAGCATTTT
many	TRBV7-9	-	TRBJ2-5	CASSLVAGRQETQYF	TGTGCCAGCAGCTTAGTGGCGGGACGGCAAGAGACCCAGTACTTC
many	TRBV9	-	TRBJ2-3	CASSQQRGNTDTQYF	TGTGCCAGCAGCCAGCAAAGGGGGAACACAGATACGCAGTATTTT
many	TRBV6-6	-	TRBJ1-2	CASSSTWGAGGYTF	TGTGCCAGCAGTTCAACCTGGGGGGCGGGTGGCTACACCTTC
-	TRBV12-3/TRBV12-4	-	TRBJ1-2	CASSSHQAQGYTF	TGTGCCAGCAGTTCCCATCAGGCTCAGGGCTACACCTTC
few	TRBV10-1	-	TRBJ2-3	CASSESASTDTQYF	TGCGCCAGCAGTGAGTCGGCCAGCACAGATACGCAGTATTTT
many	TRBV11-2	TRBD1	TRBJ1-1	CASSRLGGGSTEAFF	TGTGCCAGCAGCCGGTTAGGGGGCGGGAGTACTGAAGCTTTCTTT
many	TRBV5-1	TRBD2	TRBJ2-3	CASSRGVVERDTQYF	TGCGCCAGCAGCCGGGGGGTCGTCGAAAGAGATACGCAGTATTTT
-	TRBV2	-	TRBJ2-3	CASSEGGASTDTQYF	TGTGCCAGCAGTGAAGGGGGGGCGAGCACAGATACGCAGTATTTT
-	TRBV4-1	TRBD1	TRBJ2-4	CASSDEGGIGVAKNIQYF	TGCGCCAGCAGCGACGAAGGGGGCATCGGGGTAGCCAAAAACATTCAGTACTTC
few	TRBV6-1	-	TRBJ2-2	CASSKAQGGGSSGELFF	TGTGCCAGCAGCAAGGCCCAGGGTGGCGGATCATCCGGGGAGCTGTTTTTT
-	TRBV20-1	TRBD2	TRBJ2-5	CSARDLSGGARETQYF	TGCAGTGCTAGAGATTTGAGCGGGGGGGCTCGGGAGACCCAGTACTTC
-	TRBV6-5	-	TRBJ1-6	CASSYGTHSPLHF	TGTGCCAGCAGTTACGGGACCCATTCACCCCTCCACTTT
many	TRBV20-1	TRBD2	TRBJ2-1	CSAPTSGIYNEQFF	TGCAGTGCCCCGACTAGCGGGATATACAATGAGCAGTTCTTC
many	TRBV5-6	TRBD1	TRBJ2-1	CASSLRGGAIGYNEQFF	TGTGCCAGCAGCTTAAGAGGGGGCGCGATCGGATACAATGAGCAGTTCTTC
-	TRBV19	-	TRBJ2-1	CASSIEGEGDEQFF	TGTGCCAGTAGTATAGAAGGAGAGGGCGATGAGCAGTTCTTC
-	TRBV11-2	-	TRBJ2-3	CASSRSRVDTQYF	TGTGCCAGCAGCCGATCGAGGGTGGATACGCAGTATTTT
many	TRBV6-6	TRBD1	TRBJ1-4	CASSYRGQGQEKLFF	TGTGCCAGCAGTTACCGAGGACAGGGCCAAGAAAAACTGTTTTTT
many	TRBV6-2/TRBV6-3	TRBD2	TRBJ2-3	CASSYSPGGVEDTQYF	TGTGCCAGCAGTTACAGCCCCGGGGGGGTGGAGGATACGCAGTATTTT
-	TRBV20-1	TRBD1	TRBJ2-7	CSARAPPGQGFSRRTGSTYEQYF	TGCAGTGCTAGAGCCCCGCCGGGACAGGGGTTCAGCAGACGAACGGGGTCCACCTACGAGCAGTACTTC
many	TRBV27	-	TRBJ2-5	CASSLMGTGWKETQYF	TGTGCCAGCAGTTTAATGGGCACAGGGTGGAAGGAGACCCAGTACTTC
few	TRBV12-3/TRBV12-4	TRBD2	TRBJ2-3	CASSAGVTTDTQYF	TGTGCCAGCAGTGCGGGAGTCACCACAGATACGCAGTATTTT
many	TRBV3-1	-	TRBJ2-5	CASSQRSGRETQYF	TGTGCCAGCAGCCAGCGCTCGGGCCGAGAGACCCAGTACTTC
few	TRBV28	TRBD1	TRBJ2-3	CASSFRQGSDTQYF	TGTGCCAGCAGTTTTCGACAGGGGTCAGATACGCAGTATTTT
-	TRBV24-1	-	TRBJ2-1	CATSDLQVEQFF	TGTGCCACCAGTGATCTACAGGTTGAGCAGTTCTTC